This T cell receptor (beta chain) was captured in a study of OX40 agonist ivuxolimab in advanced cancers. Notes on the study in general: On average, CD8+ T cells showed a greater number of expanded clones than CD4+.

The germline V gene has CDR1 SGHVS and CDR2 FNYEAQ. Trimming removed 8 bases from V and 2 bases from J, with 17 bases in between. The CDR3 contains 15 residues. With regard to this clone: Its antigen is unknown.

Repertoires were generated with immunoSEQ multiplex PCR, while TCRdb's copy carries only in-frame clones and drops some. The table lists about 59,000 clones, 65% to 90% of them singletons, with 0.6% to 0.8% in the top ten. The source of this sequence is an adult with an advanced solid tumor such as melanoma, head and neck, liver or kidney cancer. Material: CD4+ or CD8+ T cells sorted from blood, obtained in a trial of the OX40 agonist ivuxolimab. The chain links TRBV7-6 to TRBJ2-3; a possible D gene is TRBD1 (5 bases). The CDR3 here is CASGASGSITDTQYF. The CDR3 bases are TGTGCCAGCGGGGCTTCCGGCTCTATCACAGATACGCAGTATTTT.